This T cell receptor beta chain was documented in a study of T-cell reconstitution after alpha-beta-depleted transplantation in children. CDR1 KGHDR and CDR2 SFDVKD come from the germline V gene. This CDR3 comprises 15 residues. The V gene lost 3 bases and the J gene lost 2 bases, with 12 bases spanning the gap. As it was prepared, the TCRbeta library received unique molecular identifiers. Using its own MiXCR run on the PCR reads, TCRdb lists one record per CDR3 protein. The data contain hundreds of thousands of distinct CDR3 sequences, approximately 12% of them singletons. At least ten counts were recorded for this clonotype.

This receptor was obtained from a human donor who donated a stem cell graft to a child with combined immunodeficiency. Sequencing used PBMCs from the stem cell graft donor, obtained from the stem cell graft. The rearrangement links TRBV24-1 to TRBJ2-5; possible D gene TRBD2, 6 bases. CDR3 DNA: TGTGCCACCAGTGATCCCCGCGCGGGGCAAGAGACCCAGTACTTC. Its protein product is CATSDPRAGQETQYF.